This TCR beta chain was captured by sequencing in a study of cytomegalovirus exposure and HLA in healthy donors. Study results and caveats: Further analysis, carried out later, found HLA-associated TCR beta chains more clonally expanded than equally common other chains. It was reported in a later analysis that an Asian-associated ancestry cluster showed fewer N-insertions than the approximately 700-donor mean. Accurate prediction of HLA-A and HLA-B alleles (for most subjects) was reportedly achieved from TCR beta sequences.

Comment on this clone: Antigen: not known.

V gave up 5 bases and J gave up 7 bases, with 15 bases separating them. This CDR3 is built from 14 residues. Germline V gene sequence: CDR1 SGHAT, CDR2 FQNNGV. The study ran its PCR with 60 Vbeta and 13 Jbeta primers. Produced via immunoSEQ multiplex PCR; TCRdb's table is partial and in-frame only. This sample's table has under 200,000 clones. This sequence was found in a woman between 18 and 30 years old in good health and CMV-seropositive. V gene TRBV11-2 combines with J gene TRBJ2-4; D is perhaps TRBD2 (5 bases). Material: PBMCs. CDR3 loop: CASSKTSGFNIQYF. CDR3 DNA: TGTGCCAGCAGCAAAACGTCGGGGTTTAACATTCAGTACTTC.